This T cell receptor (beta chain) was obtained from a study of Ad26.COV2.S vaccination and SARS-CoV-2 variants. CDR3 length: 15 residues. Sequencing used immunoSEQ multiplex PCR; TCRdb keeps in-frame clones, though not all of them. Here the sample spans about 350,000 clones, roughly 94% being singletons. The clonotype comes from a human donor who had recovered from COVID-19. The gene calls are TRBV1 and TRBJ2-3; whether TRBD2, the table's D call, matches the DNA was not checked. TRBV1 is annotated as a pseudogene. Source: peripheral blood, taken after recovery from COVID-19. The CDR3 DNA is TGCACCAGCAGGATAGCGGGGGGGCCTAAGGATACGCAGTATTTT. This sequence encodes CTSRIAGGPKDTQYF.